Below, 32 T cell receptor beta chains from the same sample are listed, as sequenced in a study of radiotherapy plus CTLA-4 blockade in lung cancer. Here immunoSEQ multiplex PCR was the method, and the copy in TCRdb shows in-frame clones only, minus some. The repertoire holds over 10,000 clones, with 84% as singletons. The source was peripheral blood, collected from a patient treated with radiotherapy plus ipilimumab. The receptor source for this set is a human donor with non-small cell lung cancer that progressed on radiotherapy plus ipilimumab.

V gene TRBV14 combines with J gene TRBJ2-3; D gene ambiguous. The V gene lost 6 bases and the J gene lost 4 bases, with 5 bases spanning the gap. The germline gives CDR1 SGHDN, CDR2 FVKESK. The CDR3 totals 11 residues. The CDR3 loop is CASSWADTQYF. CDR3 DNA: TGTGCCAGCAGTTGGGCAGATACGCAGTATTTT.

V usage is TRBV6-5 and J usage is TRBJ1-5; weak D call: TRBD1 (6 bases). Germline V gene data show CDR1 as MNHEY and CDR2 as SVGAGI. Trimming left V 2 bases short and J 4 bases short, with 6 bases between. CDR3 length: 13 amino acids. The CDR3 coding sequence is TGTGCCAGCAGTTACGGACAGAATCAGCCCCAGCATTTT. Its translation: CASSYGQNQPQHF.

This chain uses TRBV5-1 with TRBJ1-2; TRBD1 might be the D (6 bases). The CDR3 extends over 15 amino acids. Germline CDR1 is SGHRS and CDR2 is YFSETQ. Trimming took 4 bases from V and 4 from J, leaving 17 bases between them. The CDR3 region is CASSPIGGGGYGYTF. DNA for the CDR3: TGCGCCAGCAGCCCTATAGGGGGAGGAGGCTATGGCTACACCTTC.

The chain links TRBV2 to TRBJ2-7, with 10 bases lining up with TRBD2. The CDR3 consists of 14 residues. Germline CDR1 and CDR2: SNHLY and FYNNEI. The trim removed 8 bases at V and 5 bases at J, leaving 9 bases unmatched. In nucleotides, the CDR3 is TGTGCCAGCTCGAGGAGGCTAGCGGGGGACGAGCAGTACTTC. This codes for CASSRRLAGDEQYF. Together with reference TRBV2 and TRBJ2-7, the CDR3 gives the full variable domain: EPEVTQTPSHQVTQMGQEVILRCVPISNHLYFYWYRQILGQKVEFLVSFYNNEISEKSEIFDDQFSVERPDGSNFTLKIRSTKLEDSAMYFCASSRRLAGDEQYFGPGTRLTVT.

The CDR3 nucleotides read TGTGCCAGTACCCTTCGGGGGACGGGATTTACTGAAGCTTTCTTT. It codes for CASTLRGTGFTEAFF. J is TRBJ1-1 and V is TRBV19, with D tentatively TRBD1 (5 bases). Per germline, CDR1 LNHDA and CDR2 SQIVND (reference sequence). The CDR3 contains 15 residues. V was cut by 7 bases and J by 5 bases, with 20 bases left in between.

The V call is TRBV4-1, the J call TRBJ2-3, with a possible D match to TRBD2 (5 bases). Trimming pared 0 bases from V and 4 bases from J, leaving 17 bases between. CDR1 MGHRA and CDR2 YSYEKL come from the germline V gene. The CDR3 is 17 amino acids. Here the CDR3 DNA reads TGCGCCAGCAGCCAAGATTGGGAGAACTCTCCCCCAGATACGCAGTATTTT. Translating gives CASSQDWENSPPDTQYF.

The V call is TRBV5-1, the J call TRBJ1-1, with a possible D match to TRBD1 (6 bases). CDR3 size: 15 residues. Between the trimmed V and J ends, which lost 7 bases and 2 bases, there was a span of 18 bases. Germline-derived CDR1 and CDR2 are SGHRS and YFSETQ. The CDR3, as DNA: TGCGCCAGCTCCCCCCGGGGAGGGGGAAACACTGAAGCTTTCTTT. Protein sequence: CASSPRGGGNTEAFF.

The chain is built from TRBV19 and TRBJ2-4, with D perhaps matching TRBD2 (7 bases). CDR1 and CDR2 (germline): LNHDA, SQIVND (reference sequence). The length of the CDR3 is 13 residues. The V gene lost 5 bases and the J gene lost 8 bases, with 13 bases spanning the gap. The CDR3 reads CASSAPGGYIQYF. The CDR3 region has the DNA TGTGCCAGTAGTGCACCGGGGGGCTACATTCAGTACTTC.

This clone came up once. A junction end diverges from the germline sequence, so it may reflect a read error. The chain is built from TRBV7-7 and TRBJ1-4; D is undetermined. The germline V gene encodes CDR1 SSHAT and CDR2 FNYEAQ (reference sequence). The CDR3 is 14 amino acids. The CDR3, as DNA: TGTGCTAGCAGCGCAGGAGGTTCTAATGAAAAACTGTTTTTT. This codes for CASSAGGSNEKLFF. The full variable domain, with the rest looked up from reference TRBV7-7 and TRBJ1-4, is GAGVSQSPRYKVTKRGQDVTLRCDPISSHATLYWYQQALGQGPEFLTYFNYEAQPDKSGLPSDRFSAERPEGSISTLTIQRTEQRDSAMYRCASSAGGSNEKLFFGSGTQLSVL.

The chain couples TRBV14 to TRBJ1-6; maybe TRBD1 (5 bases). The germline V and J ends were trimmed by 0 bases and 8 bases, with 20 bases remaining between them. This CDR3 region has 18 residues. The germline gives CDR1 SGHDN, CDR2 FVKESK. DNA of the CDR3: TGTGCCAGCAGCCAAGATTTGAGGTTTGGCAGGGCCTATTCACCCCTCCACTTT. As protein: CASSQDLRFGRAYSPLHF.

The CDR3, as DNA: TGTGCCAGCAGTCCTGAACTACCGGGACAGGGGTATTCACCCCTCCACTTT. This sequence encodes CASSPELPGQGYSPLHF. The rearrangement joins TRBV27 to TRBJ1-6; the match to TRBD1 covers 10 bases. V lost 5 bases and J lost 8; bases outside the gene matches: 12. This CDR3 contains 17 residues. Germline V gene lookup returns CDR1 MNHEY and CDR2 SMNVEV (reference sequence).

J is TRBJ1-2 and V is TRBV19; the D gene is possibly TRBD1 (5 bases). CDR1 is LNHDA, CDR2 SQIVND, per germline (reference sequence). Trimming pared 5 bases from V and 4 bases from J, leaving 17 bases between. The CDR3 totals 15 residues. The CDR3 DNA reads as TGTGCCAGTAGTGTTTCTACCGGGGGAATCTATGGCTACACCTTC. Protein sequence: CASSVSTGGIYGYTF. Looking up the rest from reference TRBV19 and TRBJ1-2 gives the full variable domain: DGGITQSPKYLFRKEGQNVTLSCEQNLNHDAMYWYRQDPGQGLRLIYYSQIVNDFQKGDIAEGYSVSREKKESFPLTVTSAQKNPTAFYLCASSVSTGGIYGYTFGSGTRLTVV.

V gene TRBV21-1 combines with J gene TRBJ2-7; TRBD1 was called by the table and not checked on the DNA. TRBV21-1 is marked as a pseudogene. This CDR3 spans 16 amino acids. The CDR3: CASSKGPQGSGWEQYF. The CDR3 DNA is TGTGCCAGCAGCAAAGGGCCGCAGGGGTCCGGGTGGGAGCAGTACTTC.

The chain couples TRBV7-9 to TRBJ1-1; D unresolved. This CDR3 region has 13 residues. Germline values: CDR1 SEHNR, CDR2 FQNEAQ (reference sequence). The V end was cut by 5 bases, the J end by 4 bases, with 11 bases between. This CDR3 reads CASSPMFRTEAFF. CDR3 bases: TGTGCCAGCAGCCCAATGTTTCGCACTGAAGCTTTCTTT.

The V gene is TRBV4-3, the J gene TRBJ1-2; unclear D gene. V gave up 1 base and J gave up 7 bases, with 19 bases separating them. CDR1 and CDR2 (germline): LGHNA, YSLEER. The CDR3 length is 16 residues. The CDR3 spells CASSQGANTVVSGYTF. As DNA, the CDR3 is TGCGCCAGCAGCCAAGGTGCTAACACCGTGGTTAGTGGCTACACCTTC.

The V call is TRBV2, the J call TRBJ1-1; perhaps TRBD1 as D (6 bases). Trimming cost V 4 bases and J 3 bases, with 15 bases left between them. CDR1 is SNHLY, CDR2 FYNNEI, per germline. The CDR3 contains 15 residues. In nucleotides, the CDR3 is TGTGCCAGCAGTGGTGGGGGGGCAGGGGACACTGAAGCTTTCTTT. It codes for CASSGGGAGDTEAFF.

The CDR3 DNA reads TGTGCCAGCAGTGGACAGGGATCCTCTGGAAACACCATATATTTT. Translating it yields CASSGQGSSGNTIYF. The J gene is TRBJ1-3, the V gene TRBV6-1, with TRBD1 matching over 7 bases. CDR3 size: 15 residues. CDR1 and CDR2 (germline): MNHNS, SASEGT. Germline trimming cut 4 bases from V and 0 bases from J; bases unmatched to any gene: 3.

The CDR3 loop reads CASSLYGDGYTF. The CDR3, as DNA: TGTGCCAGCAGCTTGTACGGGGATGGCTACACCTTC. The J gene is TRBJ1-2, the V gene TRBV7-2, with unresolved D. The CDR3 sequence is 12 residues long. The V gene lost 3 bases and the J gene lost 6 bases, with 8 bases spanning the gap. Germline V gene lookup returns CDR1 SGHTA and CDR2 FQGNSA.

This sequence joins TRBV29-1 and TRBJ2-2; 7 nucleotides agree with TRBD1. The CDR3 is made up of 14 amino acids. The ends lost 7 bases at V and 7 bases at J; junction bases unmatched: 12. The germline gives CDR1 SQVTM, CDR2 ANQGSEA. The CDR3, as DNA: TGCAGCGCCTTACTACAGGGGTCAGTCGGGGAGCTGTTTTTT. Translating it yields CSALLQGSVGELFF.

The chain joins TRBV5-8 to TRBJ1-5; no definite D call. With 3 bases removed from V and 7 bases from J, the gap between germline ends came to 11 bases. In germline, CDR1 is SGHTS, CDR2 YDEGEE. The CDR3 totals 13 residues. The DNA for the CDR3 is TGTGCCAGCAGCTGGCCAGTTAAACAGCCCCAGCATTTT. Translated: CASSWPVKQPQHF.

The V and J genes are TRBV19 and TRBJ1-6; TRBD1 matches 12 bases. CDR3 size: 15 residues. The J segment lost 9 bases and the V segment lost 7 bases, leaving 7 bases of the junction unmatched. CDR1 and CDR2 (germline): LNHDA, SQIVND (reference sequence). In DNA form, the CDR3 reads TGTGCCAGTACGGGGACAGGGGGCTCGATTTCACCCCTCCACTTT. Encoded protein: CASTGTGGSISPLHF.

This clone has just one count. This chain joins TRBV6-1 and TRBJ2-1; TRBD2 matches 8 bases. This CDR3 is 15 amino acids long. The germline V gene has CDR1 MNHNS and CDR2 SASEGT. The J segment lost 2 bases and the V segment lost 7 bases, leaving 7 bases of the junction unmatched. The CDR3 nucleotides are TGTGCCAGCATTTGGGGGCGGGGGGCCTACAATGAGCAGTTCTTC. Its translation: CASIWGRGAYNEQFF.

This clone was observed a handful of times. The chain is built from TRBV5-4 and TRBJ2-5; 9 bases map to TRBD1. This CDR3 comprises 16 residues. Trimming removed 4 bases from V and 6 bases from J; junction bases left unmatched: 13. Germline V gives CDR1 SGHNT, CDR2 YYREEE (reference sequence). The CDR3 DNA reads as TGTGCCAGCAGCGAAGCCGGGACAGGGTTTGGAAAGACCCAGTACTTC. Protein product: CASSEAGTGFGKTQYF.

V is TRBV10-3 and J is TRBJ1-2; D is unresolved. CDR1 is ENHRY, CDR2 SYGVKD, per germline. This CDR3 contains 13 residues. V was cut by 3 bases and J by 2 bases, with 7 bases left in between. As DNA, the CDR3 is TGTGCCATCAGTGATAACAGAAACTATGGCTACACCTTC. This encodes CAISDNRNYGYTF.

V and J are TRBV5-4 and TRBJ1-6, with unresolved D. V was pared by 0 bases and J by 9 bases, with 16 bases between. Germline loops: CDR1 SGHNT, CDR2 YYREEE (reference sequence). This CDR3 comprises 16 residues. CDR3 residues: CASSLDRLAGGSPLHF. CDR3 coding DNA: TGTGCCAGCAGCTTGGATCGGTTAGCCGGTGGTTCACCCCTCCACTTT.

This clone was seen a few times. The CDR3 loop reads CAISEYRVDGYTF. The CDR3 nucleotides are TGTGCCATCAGTGAGTACAGGGTCGATGGCTACACCTTC. The chain couples TRBV10-3 to TRBJ1-2, with a tentative D call TRBD1 (6 bases). V gave up 1 base and J gave up 6 bases, with 9 bases separating them. The germline V gene has CDR1 ENHRY and CDR2 SYGVKD. This CDR3 region has 13 residues.

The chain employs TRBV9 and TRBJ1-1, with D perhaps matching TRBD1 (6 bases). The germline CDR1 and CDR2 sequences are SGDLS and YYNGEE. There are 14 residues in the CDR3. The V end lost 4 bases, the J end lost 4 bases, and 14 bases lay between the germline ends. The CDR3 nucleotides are TGTGCCAGCAGCTTAACAGGGTGGGGCACTGAAGCTTTCTTT. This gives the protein CASSLTGWGTEAFF.

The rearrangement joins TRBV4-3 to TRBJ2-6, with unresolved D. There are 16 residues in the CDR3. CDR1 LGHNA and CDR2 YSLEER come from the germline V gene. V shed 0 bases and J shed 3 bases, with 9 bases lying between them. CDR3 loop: CASSQDSTGGANVLTF. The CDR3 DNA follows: TGCGCCAGCAGCCAAGATAGCACGGGTGGGGCCAACGTCCTGACTTTC.

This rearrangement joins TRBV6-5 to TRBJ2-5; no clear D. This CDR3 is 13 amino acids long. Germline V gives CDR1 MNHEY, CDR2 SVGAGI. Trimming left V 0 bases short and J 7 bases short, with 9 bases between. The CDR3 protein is CASSYSPRGTQYF. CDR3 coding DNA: TGTGCCAGCAGTTACTCCCCTAGAGGGACCCAGTACTTC.

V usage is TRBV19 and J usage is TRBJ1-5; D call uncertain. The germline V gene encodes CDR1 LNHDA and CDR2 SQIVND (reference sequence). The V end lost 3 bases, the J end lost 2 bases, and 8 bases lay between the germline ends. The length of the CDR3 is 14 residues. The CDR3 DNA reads TGTGCCAGTAGTATGGGGATAGGCAATCAGCCCCAGCATTTT. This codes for CASSMGIGNQPQHF.

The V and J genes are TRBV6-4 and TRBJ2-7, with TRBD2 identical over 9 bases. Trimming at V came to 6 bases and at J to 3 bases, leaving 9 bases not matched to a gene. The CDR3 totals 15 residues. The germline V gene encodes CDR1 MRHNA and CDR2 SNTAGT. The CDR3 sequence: CASRANIAGDYEQYF. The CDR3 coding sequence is TGTGCCAGCAGAGCAAACATAGCGGGAGACTACGAGCAGTACTTC.

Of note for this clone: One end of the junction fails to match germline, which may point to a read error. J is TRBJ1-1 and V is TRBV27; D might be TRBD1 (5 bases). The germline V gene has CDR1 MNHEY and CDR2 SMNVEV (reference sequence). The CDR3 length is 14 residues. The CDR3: CASSPRQTNAEAFF. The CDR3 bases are TGTGCCAGCAGTCCCCGACAGACGAACGCTGAAGCTTTCTTT.